The source of this TCR beta chain is a study of neurological immune-mediated disorders. Each CDR3 protein gets one entry after TCRdb re-called the 5' RACE reads with MiXCR. The sample holds around 60,000 distinct CDR3 sequences; roughly 3.5% are singletons and the top ten take roughly 6.6%. Trimming pared 8 bases from V and 2 bases from J, leaving 10 bases between. The CDR3 runs to 13 residues. The germline CDR1 and CDR2 sequences are SNHLY and FYNNEI. Findings of the study overall: Neither clinical nor MRI features were found to be associated with the multiple sclerosis repertoire cluster.

This clonotype was seen repeatedly, ten times or more. Its antigen is unknown. The J gene is TRBJ1-5, the V gene TRBV2; unclear D gene. The source material was PBMCs. The sequence derives from a woman aged 55-75 years with multiple sclerosis. CDR3 nucleotides: TGTGCCAGCGAATTCGAACGCAATCAGCCCCAGCATTTT. Protein sequence: CASEFERNQPQHF. The full variable domain, its missing parts supplied by reference TRBV2 and TRBJ1-5, is EPEVTQTPSHQVTQMGQEVILRCVPISNHLYFYWYRQILGQKVEFLVSFYNNEISEKSEIFDDQFSVERPDGSNFTLKIRSTKLEDSAMYFCASEFERNQPQHFGDGTRLSIL.